The 18 T cell receptor beta chains below come from one sample, sequenced in a study of chemoradiotherapy in HPV16-positive cancers. The assay was immunoSEQ multiplex PCR, and TCRdb's table has in-frame clones only and misses some. The profile shows tens of thousands of clones, 80% to 90% of them singletons. The sequences come from blood, collected from a patient who underwent chemoradiotherapy. The receptors originated from a human donor with HPV-associated anogenital cancer.

The V call is TRBV5-1, the J call TRBJ2-2; D may be TRBD1 or TRBD2 (5 bases each). This CDR3 has 14 amino acids. Germline CDR1 is SGHRS and CDR2 is YFSETQ. V shed 4 bases and J shed 7 bases, with 14 bases lying between them. This CDR3 reads CASSPGSLDGELFF. CDR3 bases: TGCGCCAGCAGCCCAGGGAGCCTCGACGGGGAGCTGTTTTTT.

With regard to this clone: This sample also contains other DNA sequences that code for the same CDR3. The chain carries TRBV7-9 and TRBJ2-1; 9 bases fit TRBD2. The germline V gene encodes CDR1 SEHNR and CDR2 FQNEAQ (reference sequence). The ends lost 5 bases at V and 4 bases at J; junction bases unmatched: 6. The CDR3 loop spans 15 amino acids. Here the CDR3 DNA reads TGTGCCAGCAGCCCCAGCGGGAGGTCTTACAATGAGCAGTTCTTC. This codes for CASSPSGRSYNEQFF.

The chain has TRBV9 and TRBJ1-6; maybe TRBD1 (6 bases). CDR3 length: 15 amino acids. The V and J ends lost 4 bases and 7 bases respectively, with 15 bases between them. From germline, CDR1 is SGDLS and CDR2 YYNGEE. The CDR3 spells CASSPRTATNSPLHF. In DNA form, the CDR3 reads TGTGCCAGCAGCCCTAGGACAGCAACAAATTCACCCCTCCACTTT.

The chain uses TRBV9 and TRBJ1-4, with D hard to call. Germline V gene data show CDR1 as SGDLS and CDR2 as YYNGEE. The CDR3 totals 15 residues. V was clipped by 0 bases and J by 5 bases, with 11 bases between them. The DNA for the CDR3 is TGTGCCAGCAGCGTAGGGATGAGGCTAAATGAAAAACTGTTTTTT. It encodes CASSVGMRLNEKLFF.

This clone was recorded once. This chain links TRBV18 with TRBJ2-3, with 11 bases fitting TRBD1. J gave up 4 bases and V 4 bases, and 4 bases lay outside the gene matches. Germline-derived CDR1 and CDR2 are KGHSH and LQKENI. This CDR3 contains 15 residues. CDR3 sequence: CASSRRTGGADTQYF. CDR3 in DNA: TGTGCCAGCTCACGACGGACAGGGGGCGCAGATACGCAGTATTTT.

The rearrangement links TRBV7-9 to TRBJ2-7; D is unresolved. Germline CDR1 SEHNR, CDR2 FQNEAQ (reference sequence). The germline V and J ends were trimmed by 4 bases and 0 bases, with 16 bases remaining between them. CDR3 length equals 16 residues. CDR3 sequence reads: CASSSQTTGRSYEQYF. The DNA of the CDR3 is TGTGCCAGCAGCTCTCAAACGACCGGGCGCTCCTACGAGCAGTACTTC.

V gene TRBV4-3 combines with J gene TRBJ2-1; 7 positions agree with TRBD1. CDR3 length equals 15 residues. Germline V gives CDR1 LGHNA, CDR2 YSLEER. V lost 0 bases and J lost 1; bases outside the gene matches: 0. The DNA for the CDR3 is TGCGCCAGCAGCCAAGACAGGGGGTCCTACAATGAGCAGTTCTTC. This sequence encodes CASSQDRGSYNEQFF.

The J gene is TRBJ2-7, the V gene TRBV6-5; a possible D gene is TRBD2 (5 bases). The CDR3 consists of 13 residues. Germline values: CDR1 MNHEY, CDR2 SVGAGI. Trimming took off 7 bases at V and 6 bases at J, with 16 bases between the two ends. The DNA of the CDR3 is TGTGCCAGCACCTCTGTCGGGAACAGCGAGCAGTACTTC. This codes for CASTSVGNSEQYF.

The rearrangement uses TRBV6-6 and TRBJ1-1; D not resolved. V lost 1 base to trimming and J lost 4 bases, with 10 bases between them. CDR3 length: 14 amino acids. Looked up from germline, CDR1 is MNHNY and CDR2 is SVGAGI (reference sequence). CDR3 nucleotide sequence: TGTGCCAGCAGTTACTTGGAGAGGGTCACTGAAGCTTTCTTT. It codes for CASSYLERVTEAFF.

By proportion, this clone is medium-sized. This chain uses TRBV5-1 with TRBJ2-7; the match to TRBD2 covers 10 bases. This CDR3 is built from 16 residues. With V trimmed by 2 bases and J by 6 bases, 11 bases remained unmatched. Germline CDR1 reads SGHRS; CDR2 reads YFSETQ. The CDR3 nucleotides read TGCGCCAGCAGCTTAAGGGTGGGGACTAGCGCGACCGAGCAGTACTTC. Its protein is CASSLRVGTSATEQYF.

The gene calls are TRBV6-6 and TRBJ2-2; D might be TRBD1 (6 bases). The CDR3 spans 14 residues. Germline loops: CDR1 MNHNY, CDR2 SVGAGI (reference sequence). The V and J ends lost 6 bases and 2 bases respectively, with 10 bases between them. The CDR3 nucleotides are TGTGCCAGCAGACGGACAGCCAACACCGGGGAGCTGTTTTTT. Amino acids: CASRRTANTGELFF.

The rearrangement links TRBV27 to TRBJ1-6; 7 positions agree with TRBD1. The CDR3 runs to 20 residues. The germline V gene encodes CDR1 MNHEY and CDR2 SMNVEV (reference sequence). J gave up 5 bases and V 5 bases, and 21 bases lay outside the gene matches. The CDR3 sequence is CASSNIDLIQGWPNNSPLHF. In DNA form, the CDR3 reads TGTGCCAGCAGTAACATCGACCTTATACAGGGGTGGCCGAATAATTCACCCCTCCACTTT.

The chain employs TRBV27 and TRBJ2-1; 7 positions match TRBD2. Trimming removed 6 bases from V and 2 bases from J; junction bases left unmatched: 10. The CDR3 is made up of 16 amino acids. Per germline, CDR1 MNHEY and CDR2 SMNVEV (reference sequence). CDR3: CASSPESGTPYNEQFF. The CDR3 DNA sequence: TGTGCCAGCAGCCCCGAGAGCGGGACCCCCTACAATGAGCAGTTCTTC.

This rearrangement joins TRBV7-2 to TRBJ1-1; TRBD1 is a possible D gene (5 bases). Trimming cost V 5 bases and J 3 bases, with 25 bases left between them. The CDR3 covers 18 residues. CDR1 is SGHTA, CDR2 FQGNSA, per germline. The CDR3 region has the DNA TGTGCCAGCAGCCCCTATCCCGCGGGGCTTAAGGACGACACTGAAGCTTTCTTT. Translated: CASSPYPAGLKDDTEAFF.

This clone was seen a single time. The rearrangement uses TRBV12-5 and TRBJ2-3, with TRBD1 identical over 8 bases. The CDR3 contains 14 residues. Trimming removed 7 bases from V and 3 bases from J; junction bases left unmatched: 6. Germline V gene sequence: CDR1 LGHNT, CDR2 FRNRAP. The CDR3 DNA follows: TGTGCTAGTGCCCGGGACAGGAGTACAGATACGCAGTATTTT. Its protein is CASARDRSTDTQYF.

V is TRBV5-6 and J is TRBJ1-6; the D is unclear. Trimming left V 0 bases short and J 8 bases short, with 9 bases between. CDR1 and CDR2 from the germline V gene are SGHDT and YYEEEE. CDR3 length: 14 residues. The CDR3 DNA reads as TGTGCCAGCAGCTTGGAGAGGAACGATTCACCCCTCCACTTT. Its protein product is CASSLERNDSPLHF.

This chain uses TRBV11-2 with TRBJ1-1; D is unclear. There are 15 residues in the CDR3. The V and J ends lost 1 base and 2 bases respectively, with 11 bases between them. CDR1 and CDR2 from the germline V gene are SGHAT and FQNNGV. The CDR3 here is CASSLALIGNTEAFF. For the CDR3, the DNA is TGTGCCAGCAGCTTAGCCCTCATAGGAAACACTGAAGCTTTCTTT.

V is TRBV7-8 and J is TRBJ1-5; possibly TRBD1 for D (5 bases). Germline V gene sequence: CDR1 SGHVS, CDR2 FQNEAQ. V lost 3 bases and J lost 3, with 9 bases in between. This CDR3 comprises 14 residues. The CDR3 nucleotides are TGTGCCAGCAGCTTGGAGGGGATCAATCAGCCCCAGCATTTT. As protein: CASSLEGINQPQHF.